These T cell receptor beta chains were read from a single sample in a study of cytomegalovirus exposure and HLA in healthy donors. Measured with immunoSEQ multiplex PCR; TCRdb has only the in-frame clones, and not every one. The sample lists 150,000 to 200,000 clones; about 83% were seen once. Sequencing was carried out using PBMCs. The receptors shown here come from a young woman in good health and CMV-seropositive. The CDR3 runs from the conserved cysteine through the conserved F or W. Each record gives: D gene, V gene, J gene, clone size, CDR3 protein, CDR3 DNA. The D gene is left open where the match is weak. For some rows the clone size is stated as once, few or many, or as a class when expanded; others skip it.

>NA|TRBV29-1|TRBJ1-5|few
CSVGEVGGNQPQHF
TGCAGCGTTGGGGAGGTTGGGGGGAATCAGCCCCAGCATTTT
>TRBD1|TRBV10-3|TRBJ2-4|NA
CAISDLDRGKNIQYF
TGTGCCATCAGTGACCTCGACAGGGGGAAAAACATTCAGTACTTC
>NA|TRBV7-9|TRBJ1-4|once
CASSASGYNEKLFF
TGTGCCAGCAGCGCCTCGGGGTACAATGAAAAACTGTTTTTT
>NA|TRBV2|TRBJ2-6|once
CASSGGRAGANVLTF
TGTGCCAGCAGTGGGGGCAGGGCTGGGGCCAACGTCCTGACTTTC
>TRBD2|TRBV7-9|TRBJ2-7|few
CASSLPRLAGGPPPYEQYF
TGTGCCAGCAGCTTACCCCGACTAGCGGGGGGACCTCCGCCCTACGAGCAGTACTTC
>NA|TRBV7-9|TRBJ1-1|few
CASSPLLEAFF
TGTGCCAGCAGCCCTCTCCTTGAAGCTTTCTTT
>NA|TRBV9|TRBJ1-2|NA
CASSVTPSPTTQAGYTF
TGTGCCAGCAGCGTAACTCCAAGTCCCACTACCCAAGCGGGCTACACCTTC
>TRBD2|TRBV28|TRBJ2-7|NA
CASSLDLGGWASGKGSSYEQYF
TGTGCCAGCAGCCTAGACCTGGGGGGTTGGGCTAGCGGGAAAGGGAGCTCCTACGAGCAGTACTTC
>TRBD1|TRBV6-1|TRBJ1-2|NA
CASTATGAHGYTF
TGTGCCAGCACCGCGACAGGGGCTCATGGCTACACCTTC
>NA|TRBV21-1|TRBJ2-1|NA
CASSNRSGRKYNEQFF
TGTGCCAGCAGCAATAGGAGCGGGAGGAAGTACAATGAGCAGTTCTTC
>TRBD2|TRBV19|TRBJ2-3|NA
CASSAGLAGTDTQYF
TGTGCCAGTAGTGCAGGACTAGCTGGCACAGATACGCAGTATTTT
>NA|TRBV21-1|TRBJ2-5|NA
CARGRGGEETQYF
TGTGCCAGGGGGCGTGGGGGGGAAGAGACCCAGTACTTC
>TRBD2|TRBV2|TRBJ2-2|NA
CASSKGLAGRWAGELFF
TGTGCCAGCAGCAAAGGACTAGCGGGAAGATGGGCCGGGGAGCTGTTTTTT
>NA|TRBV28|TRBJ1-2|NA
CASSSGQHGYTF
TGTGCCAGCAGTTCTGGACAACATGGCTACACCTTC
>TRBD1|TRBV27|TRBJ2-7|NA
CASSDPGGYEQYF
TGTGCCAGCAGTGACCCAGGGGGCTACGAGCAGTACTTC
>NA|TRBV18|TRBJ1-2|once
CASSPTLPRGGAGYTF
TGTGCCAGCTCCCCGACGCTACCCCGGGGGGGGGCTGGCTACACCTTC
>TRBD2|TRBV9|TRBJ2-3|NA
CASSARGLAGGGTDTQYF
TGTGCCAGCAGCGCTAGGGGACTAGCGGGGGGAGGCACAGATACGCAGTATTTT
>NA|TRBV13|TRBJ2-3|once
CASSSSLVSTDTQYF
TGTGCCAGCAGCTCTTCACTAGTTAGCACAGATACGCAGTATTTT
>TRBD1|TRBV28|TRBJ2-3|few
CASTTGVSTDTQYF
TGTGCCAGCACGACAGGGGTTAGCACAGATACGCAGTATTTT
>NA|TRBV18|TRBJ1-5|NA
CASKGTQNQPQHF
TGTGCCAGTAAGGGGACACAAAATCAGCCCCAGCATTTT
>TRBD1|TRBV7-8|TRBJ1-1|NA
CASSLVDRGLTEAFF
TGTGCCAGCAGCTTAGTGGACAGGGGGCTCACTGAAGCTTTCTTT
>NA|TRBV11-2|TRBJ1-4|NA
CASSSLLTQLFF
TGTGCCAGCAGCTCCCTCCTCACTCAACTGTTTTTT
>NA|TRBV28|TRBJ1-2|NA
CASSPLGPNYGYTF
TGTGCCAGCAGCCCTCTGGGCCCTAACTATGGCTACACCTTC
>TRBD1|TRBV28|TRBJ2-7|NA
CASTQDRGYEQYF
TGTGCCAGCACTCAGGACAGGGGATACGAGCAGTACTTC
>TRBD2|TRBV6-5|TRBJ2-1|NA
CASSIAGVSYNEQFF
TGTGCCAGCAGTATAGCGGGAGTTTCCTACAATGAGCAGTTCTTC
>NA|TRBV28|TRBJ2-3|once
CASSLLRDTQYF
TGTGCCAGCAGTTTACTCAGGGATACGCAGTATTTT
>NA|TRBV28|TRBJ2-1|NA
CASSSPGRGYNEQFF
TGTGCCAGCAGTTCGCCCGGCCGGGGCTACAATGAGCAGTTCTTC
>NA|TRBV6-6|TRBJ1-5|few
CASSYEGLPQHF
TGTGCCAGCAGTTACGAGGGCCTGCCCCAGCATTTT